Shown below are 3 T cell receptor beta chains from a single sample sequenced in a study of blood T cell repertoires in COVID-19. Method: immunoSEQ multiplex PCR; TCRdb's copy keeps in-frame clones and lacks some. The sample carries approximately 25,000 clones, around 75% recorded once. Sequenced input: peripheral blood. These TCRs come from a woman older than 75 with acute or convalescent COVID-19.

The chain uses TRBV5-6 and TRBJ2-7; no firm D call. The length of the CDR3 is 14 residues. V dropped 0 bases and J dropped 0 bases, with 7 bases sitting between them. The germline V gene has CDR1 SGHDT and CDR2 YYEEEE. CDR3 nucleotide sequence: TGTGCCAGCAGCTTGGTGCGAAGCTCCTACGAGCAGTACTTC. Its protein product is CASSLVRSSYEQYF.

The chain links TRBV24-1 to TRBJ2-1; 8 nucleotides align to TRBD1. This CDR3 region has 16 residues. Germline-derived CDR1 and CDR2 are KGHDR and SFDVKD. Losses at the gene ends were 3 bases for V and 3 bases for J; bases not matched to a gene: 6. CDR3 protein: CATSDPGQGGYNEQFF. CDR3 sequence (DNA): TGTGCCACCAGTGATCCCGGACAGGGTGGCTACAATGAGCAGTTCTTC.

This sequence joins TRBV14 and TRBJ2-7, with a possible D match to TRBD2 (5 bases). Trimming shortened V by 4 bases and J by 2 bases, and 12 bases separated the two germline ends. Per germline, CDR1 SGHDN and CDR2 FVKESK. This CDR3 has 14 residues. CDR3 loop: CASSPPGIAYEQYF. Written as DNA, the CDR3 is TGTGCCAGCAGCCCCCCGGGGATAGCCTACGAGCAGTACTTC.